The rows below give T cell receptor beta chains drawn from one sample of a study of blood T cell repertoires in COVID-19. Assay: immunoSEQ multiplex PCR; the TCRdb copy retains only in-frame clones and omits some. The sample has over 10,000 clones, more than 70% seen once; the top ten hold about 2.6%. Sequences were obtained from peripheral blood. Receptors were obtained from a human donor in a cohort sampled during active COVID-19. Both conserved end residues are part of each CDR3. The order of the fields is CDR3 DNA, CDR3 protein, J gene, D gene, V gene, clone size. A D gene is named only where the DNA matches it firmly. The size of a clone is reported for some rows only, either as once, few or many, or as a class for expanded clones.

CDR3nt: TGTGCCAGCAGTTTGTTCGGCAGGGGGATTTTTGGCTACACCTTC
CDR3aa: CASSLFGRGIFGYTF
j_gene: TRBJ1-2
d_gene: TRBD1
v_gene: TRBV27
abundance: .

CDR3nt: TGTGCCAGCAGCTATGGACTAGCGAGTACTAGCACAGATACGCAGTATTTT
CDR3aa: CASSYGLASTSTDTQYF
j_gene: TRBJ2-3
d_gene: TRBD2
v_gene: TRBV5-4
abundance: .

CDR3nt: TGTGCCAGCAGCTCATACTTACAGGGTACCTATGGCTACACCTTC
CDR3aa: CASSSYLQGTYGYTF
j_gene: TRBJ1-2
d_gene: .
v_gene: TRBV7-2
abundance: .

CDR3nt: TGTGCCAGTAGCGGGGGGGGCTACAATGAGCAGTTCTTC
CDR3aa: CASSGGGYNEQFF
j_gene: TRBJ2-1
d_gene: TRBD2
v_gene: TRBV19
abundance: .

CDR3nt: TGTGCCAGCAGCGTAGGGGGACAGGGGCTGTACTCTGGAAACACCATATATTTT
CDR3aa: CASSVGGQGLYSGNTIYF
j_gene: TRBJ1-3
d_gene: TRBD1
v_gene: TRBV9
abundance: .

CDR3nt: TGTGCCAGCTCACCAAGACTGAAGGAGAACACTGAAGCTTTCTTT
CDR3aa: CASSPRLKENTEAFF
j_gene: TRBJ1-1
d_gene: .
v_gene: TRBV18
abundance: .

CDR3nt: TGTGCCAGCCGCACCGGGACAGGGACCTACGAGCAGTACTTC
CDR3aa: CASRTGTGTYEQYF
j_gene: TRBJ2-7
d_gene: TRBD1
v_gene: TRBV6-5
abundance: .

CDR3nt: TGTGCCTGGCCGCGGGGAGGAGGAAACACCATATATTTT
CDR3aa: CAWPRGGGNTIYF
j_gene: TRBJ1-3
d_gene: .
v_gene: TRBV30
abundance: .

CDR3nt: TGTGCCAGCAGTCTGATCCTAGCGGGGGGGCCTAGCACAGATACGCAGTATTTT
CDR3aa: CASSLILAGGPSTDTQYF
j_gene: TRBJ2-3
d_gene: TRBD2
v_gene: TRBV2
abundance: .

CDR3nt: TGTGCCAGCAGCTCTAATCCGGGGAACACTGAAGCTTTCTTT
CDR3aa: CASSSNPGNTEAFF
j_gene: TRBJ1-1
d_gene: .
v_gene: TRBV7-6
abundance: .

CDR3nt: TGTGCCAGCAGAGGTCTACAGGGGGCCACTGAAGCTTTCTTT
CDR3aa: CASRGLQGATEAFF
j_gene: TRBJ1-1
d_gene: TRBD1
v_gene: TRBV2
abundance: .

CDR3nt: TGTGCCAGCACCCCTAGCGGGGGCTATGATACGCAGTATTTT
CDR3aa: CASTPSGGYDTQYF
j_gene: TRBJ2-3
d_gene: TRBD2
v_gene: TRBV6-5
abundance: .

CDR3nt: TGTGCCAGCAGTCGACAGGGCCAAAGCACAGATACGCAGTATTTT
CDR3aa: CASSRQGQSTDTQYF
j_gene: TRBJ2-3
d_gene: TRBD1
v_gene: TRBV6-5
abundance: .

CDR3nt: TGCGCCAGCAGTGAATACAGGACCACAGATACGCAGTATTTT
CDR3aa: CASSEYRTTDTQYF
j_gene: TRBJ2-3
d_gene: .
v_gene: TRBV10-1
abundance: .

CDR3nt: TGTGCCACCAGTGATACAACAGATACGCAGTATTTT
CDR3aa: CATSDTTDTQYF
j_gene: TRBJ2-3
d_gene: .
v_gene: TRBV24-1
abundance: .

CDR3nt: TGTGCCAGCAGCCGGGACAGGGTCCACGAGCAGTACTTC
CDR3aa: CASSRDRVHEQYF
j_gene: TRBJ2-7
d_gene: TRBD1
v_gene: TRBV7-2
abundance: .

CDR3nt: TGTGCCAGCAGGCCGACAGGGGGCTCCTACGAGCAGTACTTC
CDR3aa: CASRPTGGSYEQYF
j_gene: TRBJ2-7
d_gene: TRBD1
v_gene: TRBV14
abundance: .

CDR3nt: TGTGCCAGCAGTTACGTGCAGGGTCTTAATTCACCCCTCCACTTT
CDR3aa: CASSYVQGLNSPLHF
j_gene: TRBJ1-6
d_gene: .
v_gene: TRBV6-2/TRBV6-3
abundance: .

CDR3nt: TGTGCCAGCAGCTTAACAGGTGAAGCTTTCTTT
CDR3aa: CASSLTGEAFF
j_gene: TRBJ1-1
d_gene: .
v_gene: TRBV7-9
abundance: .

CDR3nt: TGTGCCAGCAGTCCCAACAGGGTATATGGCTACACCTTC
CDR3aa: CASSPNRVYGYTF
j_gene: TRBJ1-2
d_gene: .
v_gene: TRBV12-3/TRBV12-4
abundance: .

CDR3nt: TGTGCCAGTAGCCGAGGGACAGGTCAAGAGACCCAGTACTTC
CDR3aa: CASSRGTGQETQYF
j_gene: TRBJ2-5
d_gene: TRBD1
v_gene: TRBV19
abundance: .

CDR3nt: TGTGCCAGCAGCTTAGGGGGCTATAGCAATCAGCCCCAGCATTTT
CDR3aa: CASSLGGYSNQPQHF
j_gene: TRBJ1-5
d_gene: .
v_gene: TRBV7-2
abundance: once

CDR3nt: TGTGCCATCAGTTATCAGGGGAACACTGAAGCTTTCTTT
CDR3aa: CAISYQGNTEAFF
j_gene: TRBJ1-1
d_gene: .
v_gene: TRBV10-3
abundance: .

CDR3nt: TGCGCCAGCGGCGAGCCACAGGGGTACGAGCAGTACTTC
CDR3aa: CASGEPQGYEQYF
j_gene: TRBJ2-7
d_gene: TRBD1
v_gene: TRBV5-1
abundance: .

CDR3nt: TGTGCCAGCAGCCGGGGACAGGACACCGGGGAGCTGTTTTTT
CDR3aa: CASSRGQDTGELFF
j_gene: TRBJ2-2
d_gene: TRBD1
v_gene: TRBV6-4
abundance: .

CDR3nt: TGCGCCAGCAGCTTGAGGGACAGTTTTTCCAGCTCCTACAATGAGCAGTTCTTC
CDR3aa: CASSLRDSFSSSYNEQFF
j_gene: TRBJ2-1
d_gene: TRBD1
v_gene: TRBV5-1
abundance: .

CDR3nt: TGTGCCAGCAGTTCGGGACAGGGCAACTATGGCTACACCTTC
CDR3aa: CASSSGQGNYGYTF
j_gene: TRBJ1-2
d_gene: TRBD1
v_gene: TRBV28
abundance: .

CDR3nt: TGTGCCAGCAGCCGAGGGACAGGGTACAACAATGAGCAGTTCTTC
CDR3aa: CASSRGTGYNNEQFF
j_gene: TRBJ2-1
d_gene: TRBD1
v_gene: TRBV5-8
abundance: .

CDR3nt: TGTGCCAGCTCACCGGAGATCCAACAAGAGACCCAGTACTTC
CDR3aa: CASSPEIQQETQYF
j_gene: TRBJ2-5
d_gene: .
v_gene: TRBV18
abundance: .

CDR3nt: TGTGCCAGCAGCTTAGCGTATAGCGGGGGGTCCTCCTACGAGCAGTACTTC
CDR3aa: CASSLAYSGGSSYEQYF
j_gene: TRBJ2-7
d_gene: TRBD2
v_gene: TRBV7-2
abundance: once

CDR3nt: TGTGCCAGCAGTTCCCCGGGGCAGGGGGAATATTCACCCCTCCACTTT
CDR3aa: CASSSPGQGEYSPLHF
j_gene: TRBJ1-6
d_gene: TRBD1
v_gene: TRBV27
abundance: .

CDR3nt: TGTGCCACCAGTGAGCCTGAGAGAGATACGCAGTATTTT
CDR3aa: CATSEPERDTQYF
j_gene: TRBJ2-3
d_gene: .
v_gene: TRBV24-1
abundance: .

CDR3nt: TGTGCCAGCAGCCGTTTCACAGGGGCCTACGAGCAGTACTTC
CDR3aa: CASSRFTGAYEQYF
j_gene: TRBJ2-7
d_gene: TRBD1
v_gene: TRBV3-1/TRBV3-2
abundance: .

CDR3nt: TGTGCCAGCAGTTCCGGGACAACAACTAATGAAAAACTGTTTTTT
CDR3aa: CASSSGTTTNEKLFF
j_gene: TRBJ1-4
d_gene: .
v_gene: TRBV27
abundance: .

CDR3nt: TGTGCCAGCAGTTTATTTCGAGCGGGGGCCACAGATACGCAGTATTTT
CDR3aa: CASSLFRAGATDTQYF
j_gene: TRBJ2-3
d_gene: TRBD2
v_gene: TRBV28
abundance: .

CDR3nt: TGTGCCAGCAGCTCGGGACAGAGGGTCCCCCAGACCCAGTACTTC
CDR3aa: CASSSGQRVPQTQYF
j_gene: TRBJ2-5
d_gene: TRBD1
v_gene: TRBV5-6
abundance: .

CDR3nt: TGTGCCAGCAGCTCTAAGGGGGGGCTTATCACCGGGGAGCTGTTTTTT
CDR3aa: CASSSKGGLITGELFF
j_gene: TRBJ2-2
d_gene: .
v_gene: TRBV13
abundance: .

CDR3nt: TGCGCCAGCAAGCGGGGGCTAGGGCCCGTAGATACGCAGTATTTT
CDR3aa: CASKRGLGPVDTQYF
j_gene: TRBJ2-3
d_gene: TRBD2
v_gene: TRBV5-1
abundance: .

CDR3nt: TGTGCCACCAGCAGAGATTACGGCAGGGAGGGAGCTTTCTTT
CDR3aa: CATSRDYGREGAFF
j_gene: TRBJ1-1
d_gene: .
v_gene: TRBV15
abundance: .

CDR3nt: TGTGCCAGCAGTTTTCGTGCGAAACTGTTTTTT
CDR3aa: CASSFRAKLFF
j_gene: TRBJ1-4
d_gene: .
v_gene: TRBV12-3/TRBV12-4
abundance: .

CDR3nt: TGTGCCAGCAGTTACGCGGGGGGCAGGACAGATACGCAGTATTTT
CDR3aa: CASSYAGGRTDTQYF
j_gene: TRBJ2-3
d_gene: TRBD2
v_gene: TRBV6-6
abundance: .

CDR3nt: TGTGCCAGCAGCTTAGAAAAGAGAGAGACCCAGTACTTC
CDR3aa: CASSLEKRETQYF
j_gene: TRBJ2-5
d_gene: .
v_gene: TRBV7-8
abundance: .